This entry features one TCR beta chain sequence. This specimen belongs to a study of T cell changes during pregnancy in multiple sclerosis. Only in-frame clones appear in the TCRdb table, and some are missing; sequencing was by immunoSEQ multiplex PCR. The table has about 57,000 clones, about 91% seen once. The sequence came from a female donor with multiple sclerosis, enrolled in a pregnancy study. The input for sequencing was CD4+ T cells from peripheral blood mononuclear cells, taken in the second trimester of pregnancy.

The CDR3 loop is CASSLARGTTREQYF. For the CDR3, the DNA is TGTGCCAGCAGCTTAGCGCGGGGGACTACCAGGGAGCAGTACTTC. The chain carries TRBV7-2 and TRBJ2-7; 7 bases match TRBD2. The junction had 9 bases not matched to a gene; V was cut back by 0 bases and J by 7 bases. Germline V lookup: CDR1 SGHTA, CDR2 FQGNSA. This CDR3 is built from 15 residues.